A selection of T cell receptor beta chains follows, all from one sample in a study of early T cells in non-severe SARS-CoV-2 infection. One entry per CDR3 protein results from TCRdb running MiXCR on the 5' RACE reads. The sample has about 55,000 distinct CDR3 sequences; around 13% are singletons. Sequenced material: whole blood. All receptors derive from an adult who was a healthcare worker with PCR-confirmed SARS-CoV-2 infection or an uninfected control (not recorded which). CDR3s include the opening cysteine and the closing phenylalanine or tryptophan. D genes are given only for firm matches. The size of a clone is reported for some rows only, either as once, few or many, or as a class for expanded clones.

>few|TRBJ2-1|.|TRBV7-3
CASSTGPDNEQFF
TGTGCCAGCAGTACGGGCCCGGACAATGAGCAGTTCTTC
>once|TRBJ2-1|.|TRBV5-6
CASSLGKNEQFF
TGTGCCAGCAGCTTGGGGAAGAATGAGCAGTTCTTC
>many|TRBJ2-3|.|TRBV29-1
CSVEGGAALGDTQYF
TGCAGCGTTGAAGGTGGGGCGGCACTGGGGGATACGCAGTATTTT
>few|TRBJ2-1|.|TRBV7-8
CASSLVEGFVDEQFF
TGTGCCAGCAGCTTAGTGGAGGGGTTCGTGGATGAGCAGTTCTTC
>few|TRBJ2-1|.|TRBV2
CASNLGQWEQFF
TGTGCCAGCAATTTGGGCCAATGGGAGCAGTTCTTC
>.|TRBJ2-7|TRBD1|TRBV29-1
CSVGQGRYEQYF
TGCAGCGTCGGACAGGGGAGATACGAGCAGTACTTC
>many|TRBJ1-5|.|TRBV12-3/TRBV12-4
CASSLGHNNQPQHF
TGTGCCAGCAGTTTAGGCCACAACAATCAGCCCCAGCATTTT
>many|TRBJ2-1|TRBD1|TRBV11-2
CASSSPTGVAYNEQFF
TGTGCCAGCAGCTCGCCCACAGGGGTAGCCTACAATGAGCAGTTCTTC
>many|TRBJ1-1|.|TRBV4-1
CASSPRQVLNTEAFF
TGCGCCAGCAGCCCCCGACAGGTCTTGAACACTGAAGCTTTCTTT
>.|TRBJ1-4|TRBD1|TRBV6-1
CASSEVVVGQENEKLFF
TGTGCCAGCAGTGAAGTCGTTGTGGGACAGGAGAATGAAAAACTGTTTTTT
>.|TRBJ2-1|.|TRBV28
CASSPTGFTYNEQFF
TGTGCCAGCAGTCCCACAGGGTTTACCTACAATGAGCAGTTCTTC
>.|TRBJ1-3|.|TRBV4-3
CASSPTYFAPGNTIYF
TGCGCCAGCAGCCCAACTTATTTTGCTCCGGGAAACACCATATATTTT
>.|TRBJ1-1|.|TRBV11-2
CASSRLTGLNTEAFF
TGTGCCAGCAGCCGCCTAACAGGATTGAACACTGAAGCTTTCTTT
>few|TRBJ2-2|.|TRBV19
CASSKAGGTGELFF
TGTGCCAGTAGTAAAGCGGGCGGAACCGGGGAGCTGTTTTTT
>many|TRBJ1-5|.|TRBV30
CAYSGTAGGISSNQPQHF
TGTGCATACTCAGGTACTGCGGGGGGTATAAGTAGCAATCAGCCCCAGCATTTT
>.|TRBJ2-1|TRBD1|TRBV27
CASSFQIRAGGRNEQFF
TGTGCCAGCAGTTTTCAAATAAGGGCAGGGGGAAGGAATGAGCAGTTCTTC